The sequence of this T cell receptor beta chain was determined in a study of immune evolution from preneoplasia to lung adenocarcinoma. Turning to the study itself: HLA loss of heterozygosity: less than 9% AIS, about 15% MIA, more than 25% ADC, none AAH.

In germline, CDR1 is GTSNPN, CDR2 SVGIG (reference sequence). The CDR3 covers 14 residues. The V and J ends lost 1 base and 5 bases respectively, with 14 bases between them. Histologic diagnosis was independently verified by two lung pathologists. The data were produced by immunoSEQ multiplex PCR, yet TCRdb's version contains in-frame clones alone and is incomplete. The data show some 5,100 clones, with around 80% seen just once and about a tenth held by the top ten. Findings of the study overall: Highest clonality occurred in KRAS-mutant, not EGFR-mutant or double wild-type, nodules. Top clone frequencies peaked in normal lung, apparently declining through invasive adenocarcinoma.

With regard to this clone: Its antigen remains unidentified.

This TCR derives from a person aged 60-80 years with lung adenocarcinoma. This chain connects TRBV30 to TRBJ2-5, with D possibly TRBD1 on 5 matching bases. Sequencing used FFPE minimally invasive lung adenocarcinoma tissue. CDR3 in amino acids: CAWSGMTVRETQYF. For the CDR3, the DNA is TGTGCCTGGAGTGGAATGACAGTGAGGGAGACCCAGTACTTC.